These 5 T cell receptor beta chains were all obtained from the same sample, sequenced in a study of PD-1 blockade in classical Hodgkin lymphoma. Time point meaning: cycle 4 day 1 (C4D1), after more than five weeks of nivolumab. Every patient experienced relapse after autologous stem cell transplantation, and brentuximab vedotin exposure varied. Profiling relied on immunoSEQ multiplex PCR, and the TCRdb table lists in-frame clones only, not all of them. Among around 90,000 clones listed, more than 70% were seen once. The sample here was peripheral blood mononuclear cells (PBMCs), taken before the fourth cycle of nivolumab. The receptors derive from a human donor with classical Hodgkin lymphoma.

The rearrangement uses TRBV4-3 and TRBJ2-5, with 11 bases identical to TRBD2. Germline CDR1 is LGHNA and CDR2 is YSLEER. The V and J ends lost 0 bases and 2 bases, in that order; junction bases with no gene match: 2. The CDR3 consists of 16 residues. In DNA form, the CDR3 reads TGCGCCAGCAGCCAAGATTCTAGCGGGAGGCAAGAGACCCAGTACTTC. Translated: CASSQDSSGRQETQYF.

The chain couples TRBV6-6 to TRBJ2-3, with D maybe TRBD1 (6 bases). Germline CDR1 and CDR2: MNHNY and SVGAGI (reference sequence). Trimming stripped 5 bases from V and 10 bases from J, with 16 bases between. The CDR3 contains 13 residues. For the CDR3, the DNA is TGTGCCAGCAGTCTCTCTCAGGGGAGTCCGCAGTATTTT. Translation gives CASSLSQGSPQYF.

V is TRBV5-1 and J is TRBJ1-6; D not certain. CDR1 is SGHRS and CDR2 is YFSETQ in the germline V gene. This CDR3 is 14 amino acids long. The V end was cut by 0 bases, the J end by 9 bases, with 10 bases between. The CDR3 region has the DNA TGCGCCAGCAGCTTGGACTCCTTTGGTTCACCCCTCCACTTT. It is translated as CASSLDSFGSPLHF.

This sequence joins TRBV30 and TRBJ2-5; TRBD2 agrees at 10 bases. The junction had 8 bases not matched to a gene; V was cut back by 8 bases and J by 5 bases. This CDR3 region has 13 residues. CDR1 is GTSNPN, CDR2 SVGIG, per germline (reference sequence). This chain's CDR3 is CALRASGSETQYF. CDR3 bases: TGTGCCCTGCGGGCTAGCGGGAGCGAGACCCAGTACTTC. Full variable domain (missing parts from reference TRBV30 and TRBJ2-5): SQTIHQWPATLVQPVGSPLSLECTVEGTSNPNLYWYRQAAGRGLQLLFYSVGIGQISSEVPQNLSASRPQDRQFILSSKKLLLSDSGFYLCALRASGSETQYFGPGTRLLVL.

CDR3 region: CASSYGLAGSEQFF. The CDR3 bases are TGTGCCAGCAGTTATGGGCTAGCGGGTTCTGAGCAGTTCTTC. The chain carries TRBV6-6 and TRBJ2-1, with TRBD2 identical over 8 bases. The J segment lost 9 bases and the V segment lost 3 bases, leaving 7 bases of the junction unmatched. This CDR3 has 14 residues. From germline, CDR1 is MNHNY and CDR2 SVGAGI (reference sequence).